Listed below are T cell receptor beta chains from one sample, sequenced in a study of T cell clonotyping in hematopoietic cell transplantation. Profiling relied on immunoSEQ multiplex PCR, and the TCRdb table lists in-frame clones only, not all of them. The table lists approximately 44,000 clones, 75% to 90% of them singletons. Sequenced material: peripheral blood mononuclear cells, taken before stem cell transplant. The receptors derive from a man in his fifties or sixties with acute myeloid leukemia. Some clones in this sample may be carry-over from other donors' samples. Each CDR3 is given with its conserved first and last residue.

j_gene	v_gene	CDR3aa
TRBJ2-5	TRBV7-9	CASSPEGRSVGETQYF
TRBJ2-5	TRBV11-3	CASSLAGETQYF
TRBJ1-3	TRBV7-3	CASSPYSSGNTIYF
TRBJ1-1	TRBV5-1	CASSWTSMNTEAFF
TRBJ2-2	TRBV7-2	CASSFGQVWTGELFF
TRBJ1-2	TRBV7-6	CASSLRTRGELGYGYTF
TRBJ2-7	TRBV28	CASSLAGQSFIGQYF
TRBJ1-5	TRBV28	CASSFGGLLRQPQHF
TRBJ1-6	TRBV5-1	CASSLEGGRDSPLHF
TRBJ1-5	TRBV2	CASIGDRGNQPQHF
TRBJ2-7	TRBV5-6	CASSLISETPTYEQYF
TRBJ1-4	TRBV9	CASSVGTGSGFEKLFF
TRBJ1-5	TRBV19	CASTYSGGNQPQHF
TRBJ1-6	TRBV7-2	CASSHRGSPLHF
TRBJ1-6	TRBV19	CASSIGDGLRSPLHF
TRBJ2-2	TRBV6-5	CASSYSYSSTGELFF
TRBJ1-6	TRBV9	CASSVDPLGRNSPLHF
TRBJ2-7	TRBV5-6	CASSLGGQGPYEQYF
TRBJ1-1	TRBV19	CATGDRVNEAFF
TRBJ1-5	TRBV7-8	CASSLSRTLSNQPQHF
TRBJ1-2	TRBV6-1	CASSEWEALSYGYTF
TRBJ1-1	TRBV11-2	CASSSAGMNTEAFF
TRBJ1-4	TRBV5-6	CASSDGTGREKLFF
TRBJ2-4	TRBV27	CASSQYGIQYF
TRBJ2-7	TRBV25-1	CASRLPGTSSYEQYF
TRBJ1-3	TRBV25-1	CASSESSQGILNTIYF
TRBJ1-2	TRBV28	CASSFLVEDGYTF
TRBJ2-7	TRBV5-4	CASSFRGISHEQYF
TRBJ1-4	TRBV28	CASSSLQGPRREKLFF
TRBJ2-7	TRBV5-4	CASSPDGYEQYF
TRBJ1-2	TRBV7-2	CASSFLYGYTF
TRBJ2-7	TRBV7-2	CASSLARGVREQYF
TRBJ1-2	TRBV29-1	CSVGGSNYGYTF
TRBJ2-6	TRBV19	CASSLANSGANVLTF
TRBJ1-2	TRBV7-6	CASSLRESNGYTF